This T cell receptor beta chain was documented in a study of T cells in tuberculosis. Study as a whole: Blood was taken before or within 7 days of anti-tuberculosis therapy.

This CDR3 spans 16 amino acids. Germline V lookup: CDR1 SGHRS, CDR2 YFSETQ. The trim removed 4 bases at V and 4 bases at J, leaving 11 bases unmatched. Time point specified: new active TB diagnosis, blood taken before or within 7 days of starting treatment. The repertoire was sequenced with immunoSEQ multiplex PCR; TCRdb's copy has only in-frame clones and lacks some. The table lists about 30,000 clones, 92% of them singletons. The input for sequencing was PBMCs, taken at tuberculosis diagnosis. The rearrangement joins TRBV5-1 to TRBJ2-1, with 7 bases fitting TRBD2. This receptor was obtained from an adult with tuberculosis. CDR3 sequence reads: CASSPRASGAYNEQFF. CDR3 DNA: TGCGCCAGCAGCCCTAGGGCTAGCGGAGCTTACAATGAGCAGTTCTTC.